This entry describes one T cell receptor beta chain. The germline gives CDR1 SGHAT, CDR2 FQDESV (reference sequence). CDR3 length: 13 amino acids. The V end was cut by 2 bases, the J end by 4 bases, with 8 bases between. Per the original methods: Quantification of nucleated cells was approximated via reference gene primer amplification. Clones were read by immunoSEQ multiplex PCR, and TCRdb kept only the in-frame ones, dropping some. V, J and clone size are taken as reported in that table, and D and trimming were inferred from the DNA itself. The sample holds roughly 380,000 clones; about 89% are singletons and the top ten take approximately 1.2%. The study recruited people aged 18 to 89 years across approximately 24 US areas. Donors in Cohort 3 who had recovered were those with two negative PCRs, healthcare professional clearance, or resolution of their symptoms. This sample stems from a study of blood T cell repertoires in COVID-19. Background on the study: Sample material is recorded as cDNA or gDNA derived from T cells, B-cell-depleted T cells, or PBMCs.

This sequence originates from a young man who had recovered from COVID-19. This chain connects TRBV11-1 to TRBJ1-2, with TRBD1 as a possible D gene (6 bases). Source material: PBMCs or T cells enriched from blood (not recorded which). The CDR3 coding sequence is TGTGCCAGCAGCTTATACAGGGCCTATGGCTACACCTTC. Translating gives CASSLYRAYGYTF.